The 32 T cell receptor beta chains below all came from one sample that was sequenced in a study of cytomegalovirus exposure and HLA in healthy donors. TCRdb's table, derived via immunoSEQ multiplex PCR, lists solely in-frame clones and lacks some. This sample carries some 120,000 clones, more than 75% of them seen once, and the ten largest clones take under 2.5%. Material for sequencing was PBMCs. The receptor source for this set is a woman in her twenties or thirties in good health and CMV-seronegative.

V usage is TRBV6-1 and J usage is TRBJ1-5; 8 bases align to TRBD1. The germline V gene has CDR1 MNHNS and CDR2 SASEGT. The junction had 2 bases not matched to a gene; V was cut back by 4 bases and J by 3 bases. The CDR3 is made up of 14 amino acids. CDR3 residues: CASSGTGLNQPQHF. CDR3 nucleotides: TGTGCCAGCAGTGGGACAGGGCTCAATCAGCCCCAGCATTTT.

The chain joins TRBV7-9 to TRBJ2-1; 13 nucleotides align to TRBD2. The germline gives CDR1 SEHNR, CDR2 FQNEAQ (reference sequence). This CDR3 contains 17 residues. V lost 6 bases and J lost 0; bases outside the gene matches: 5. The DNA of the CDR3 is TGTGCCAGCAGGACTAGCGGGGGGACTTACTCCTACAATGAGCAGTTCTTC. Translated, it gives CASRTSGGTYSYNEQFF.

The chain couples TRBV7-6 to TRBJ2-5; D is undetermined. Germline loops: CDR1 SGHVS, CDR2 FNYEAQ. The length of the CDR3 is 14 residues. The V and J ends lost 4 bases and 4 bases respectively, with 13 bases between them. CDR3 loop: CASSSPDNGETQYF. CDR3 nucleotide sequence: TGTGCCAGCAGCTCCCCCGACAATGGAGAGACCCAGTACTTC.

The chain employs TRBV19 and TRBJ2-5; 7 bases line up with TRBD1. The V and J ends lost 2 bases and 1 base, in that order; junction bases with no gene match: 7. Germline CDR1 is LNHDA and CDR2 is SQIVND (reference sequence). The CDR3 runs to 16 residues. CDR3 DNA: TGTGCCAGTAGTATACACAGGGGTGGGTTCCAAGAGACCCAGTACTTC. Its protein is CASSIHRGGFQETQYF.

The rearrangement uses TRBV5-6 and TRBJ2-3, with a tentative D call TRBD1 (5 bases). The CDR3 is made up of 14 amino acids. Germline CDR1 and CDR2: SGHDT and YYEEEE. The germline V and J ends were trimmed by 2 bases and 7 bases, with 14 bases remaining between them. The CDR3 loop is CASSFGASAYTQYF. The CDR3 DNA is TGTGCCAGCAGCTTTGGGGCCTCTGCGTATACGCAGTATTTT.

With regard to this clone: Other DNA sequences within the sample encode an identical CDR3. The chain has TRBV6-6 and TRBJ2-7, with D perhaps matching TRBD1 (5 bases). The V end lost 0 bases, the J end lost 1 base, and 7 bases lay between the germline ends. This CDR3 contains 14 residues. CDR1 MNHNY and CDR2 SVGAGI come from the germline V gene (reference sequence). CDR3 in amino acids: CASSYSRQSYEQYF. For the CDR3, the DNA is TGTGCCAGCAGTTACTCCCGACAGTCCTACGAGCAGTACTTC.

This clone has a handful of counts. The gene calls are TRBV5-1 and TRBJ1-6; no reliable D call. V dropped 0 bases and J dropped 12 bases, with 7 bases sitting between them. The germline V gene has CDR1 SGHRS and CDR2 YFSETQ. The CDR3 covers 12 residues. The CDR3 loop is CASSLGDRPLHF. The CDR3 bases are TGCGCCAGCAGCTTGGGTGATAGACCCCTCCACTTT.

The gene calls are TRBV4-3 and TRBJ1-1; no reliable D call. The ends were cut back, 1 base at V and 1 base at J, with 4 bases in the middle. CDR1 is LGHNA and CDR2 is YSLEER in the germline V gene. The CDR3 runs to 13 residues. The chain's CDR3 is CASSQVGNTEAFF. CDR3 coding DNA: TGCGCCAGCAGCCAAGTCGGGAACACTGAAGCTTTCTTT.

V is TRBV9 and J is TRBJ1-1; no firm D call. The CDR3 loop spans 14 amino acids. Trimming stripped 2 bases from V and 6 bases from J, with 14 bases between. Germline-derived CDR1 and CDR2 are SGDLS and YYNGEE. DNA for the CDR3: TGTGCCAGCAGCGTCGGAGGACTAAGTGCTGAAGCTTTCTTT. Protein product: CASSVGGLSAEAFF.

The chain couples TRBV6-6 to TRBJ2-5, with 7 bases identical to TRBD2. Germline values: CDR1 MNHNY, CDR2 SVGAGI (reference sequence). V lost 5 bases to trimming and J lost 3 bases; unmatched junction nucleotides: 6. This CDR3 has 14 residues. As DNA, the CDR3 is TGTGCCAGCAGTGGGAGGGCTGTAAAAGAGACCCAGTACTTC. This gives the protein CASSGRAVKETQYF.

The rearrangement uses TRBV6-1 and TRBJ2-3, with 8 bases fitting TRBD2. The J segment lost 4 bases and the V segment lost 8 bases, leaving 8 bases of the junction unmatched. Per germline, CDR1 MNHNS and CDR2 SASEGT. This CDR3 region has 14 residues. The CDR3 protein is CASCTAGGADTQYF. The DNA of the CDR3 is TGTGCCAGCTGCACGGCGGGGGGTGCAGATACGCAGTATTTT.

This clone was counted a few times. The chain employs TRBV10-3 and TRBJ2-6, with 8 positions matching TRBD1. Trimming removed 11 bases from V and 4 bases from J; junction bases left unmatched: 7. The CDR3 is made up of 14 amino acids. Germline values: CDR1 ENHRY, CDR2 SYGVKD. Here the CDR3 DNA reads TGTGCCGCCCGACAGGGGACGGGGGCCAACGTCCTGACTTTC. Its protein product is CAARQGTGANVLTF.

The chain is built from TRBV18 and TRBJ1-2; 9 positions match TRBD1. This CDR3 spans 17 amino acids. Trimming took 2 bases from V and 3 from J; bases not matched to a gene: 10. CDR1 is KGHSH, CDR2 LQKENI, per germline. DNA for the CDR3: TGTGCCAGCTCACCATCTCCATCACAGGGGGCGGACTATGGCTACACCTTC. Encoded protein: CASSPSPSQGADYGYTF.

The chain employs TRBV6-5 and TRBJ2-7; 7 positions match TRBD1. Trimming at V came to 6 bases and at J to 3 bases, leaving 11 bases not matched to a gene. In germline, CDR1 is MNHEY, CDR2 SVGAGI. The CDR3 is 15 amino acids. Here the CDR3 reads CASSQGTVNDYEQYF. The CDR3 DNA is TGTGCCAGCAGCCAGGGGACAGTCAATGACTACGAGCAGTACTTC.

This clone was detected once. The chain uses TRBV30 and TRBJ2-7; 8 nucleotides align to TRBD1. The V and J ends lost 5 bases and 2 bases, in that order; junction bases with no gene match: 2. CDR1 and CDR2 from the germline V gene are GTSNPN and SVGIG (reference sequence). The CDR3 spans 12 residues. CDR3 nucleotide sequence: TGTGCCTGGGCAGGGGGCGCCTACGAGCAGTACTTC. Translated, it gives CAWAGGAYEQYF.

The rearrangement uses TRBV7-9 and TRBJ1-4, with D tentatively TRBD1 (6 bases). The CDR3 covers 17 residues. V gave up 5 bases and J gave up 6 bases, with 22 bases separating them. CDR1 SEHNR and CDR2 FQNEAQ come from the germline V gene (reference sequence). CDR3 nucleotides: TGTGCCAGCAGCCCCCGAACCACAGGGAGCGTTGATGAAAAACTGTTTTTT. Amino acid sequence: CASSPRTTGSVDEKLFF.

This clone was detected only once. The rearrangement links TRBV6-1 to TRBJ2-2, with 8 bases aligning to TRBD1. Germline lookup yields CDR1 MNHNS and CDR2 SASEGT. This CDR3 is built from 15 residues. Germline trimming cut 4 bases from V and 6 bases from J; bases unmatched to any gene: 7. In DNA, the CDR3 is TGTGCCAGCAGTGTGGGGCAGGGGGCATCCGGGGAGCTGTTTTTT. It translates to CASSVGQGASGELFF.

This sequence joins TRBV7-7 and TRBJ1-1, with unresolved D. Germline-derived CDR1 and CDR2 are SSHAT and FNYEAQ (reference sequence). Between the trimmed V and J ends, which lost 3 bases and 4 bases, there was a span of 9 bases. The CDR3 covers 13 residues. CDR3 amino acids: CASSFRVGTEAFF. DNA of the CDR3: TGTGCCAGCAGCTTCCGGGTAGGCACTGAAGCTTTCTTT. The variable domain in full, with the rest retrieved from reference TRBV7-7 and TRBJ1-1, is GAGVSQSPRYKVTKRGQDVTLRCDPISSHATLYWYQQALGQGPEFLTYFNYEAQPDKSGLPSDRFSAERPEGSISTLTIQRTEQRDSAMYRCASSFRVGTEAFFGQGTRLTVV.

On this clone itself: This sample includes further DNA sequences coding for the same CDR3. The chain links TRBV30 to TRBJ2-7, with D unclear. The ends were cut back, 1 base at V and 1 base at J, with 5 bases in the middle. The CDR3 runs 12 residues. Germline assignment: CDR1 GTSNPN and CDR2 SVGIG (reference sequence). The CDR3 DNA is TGTGCCTGGAGTGAACGGTCCTACGAGCAGTACTTC. This gives the protein CAWSERSYEQYF.

This sequence joins TRBV4-3 and TRBJ2-1, with TRBD1 as a possible D gene (5 bases). This CDR3 has 13 residues. Germline V gene lookup returns CDR1 LGHNA and CDR2 YSLEER. With 0 bases removed from V and 8 bases from J, the gap between germline ends came to 8 bases. DNA for the CDR3: TGCGCCAGCAGCCAAGAAAGGGGCCATGAGCAGTTCTTC. Translating gives CASSQERGHEQFF.

The V call is TRBV11-2, the J call TRBJ2-7; D is unresolved. Per germline, CDR1 SGHAT and CDR2 FQNNGV. V was shortened by 0 bases and J by 8 bases, with 17 bases between the two germline ends. The CDR3 runs 15 residues. The CDR3 is CASSLDWAAGGQQYF. The CDR3 nucleotides are TGTGCCAGCAGCTTAGATTGGGCAGCCGGTGGTCAGCAGTACTTC.

The V and J genes are TRBV7-2 and TRBJ2-2, with 7 bases lining up with TRBD1. CDR3 length: 15 amino acids. J lost 4 bases, V lost 1 base, and 3 bases had no gene match. Germline V lookup: CDR1 SGHTA, CDR2 FQGNSA. The CDR3 spells CASSLGGQSTGELFF. In DNA, the CDR3 is TGTGCCAGCAGCTTAGGGGGACAGAGCACCGGGGAGCTGTTTTTT.

The V and J genes are TRBV27 and TRBJ2-7; a possible D gene is TRBD1 (6 bases). In germline, CDR1 is MNHEY, CDR2 SMNVEV (reference sequence). V lost 2 bases and J 5 bases, leaving 10 bases between the germline ends. The CDR3 has 13 residues. As DNA, the CDR3 is TGTGCCAGCAGTTTAGCCGGGGACAACGAGCAGTACTTC. As protein: CASSLAGDNEQYF.

The rearrangement uses TRBV6-1 and TRBJ2-1; a possible D gene is TRBD2 (5 bases). Trimming removed 6 bases from V and 0 bases from J, with 12 bases in between. The CDR3 is 15 amino acids. Germline CDR1 MNHNS, CDR2 SASEGT. The CDR3 DNA sequence: TGTGCCAGCAGAATTCTAGCAATCTCCTACAATGAGCAGTTCTTC. Residues: CASRILAISYNEQFF.

The chain combines TRBV7-6 with TRBJ1-1; D possibly corresponds to TRBD1 (6 bases). Germline CDR1 and CDR2: SGHVS and FNYEAQ. The CDR3 consists of 13 residues. The V end was cut by 5 bases, the J end by 5 bases, with 12 bases between. CDR3 loop: CASSEGQGTEAFF. The CDR3 coding sequence is TGTGCCAGCAGCGAAGGGCAGGGGACTGAAGCTTTCTTT.

V and J are TRBV29-1 and TRBJ1-1; no reliable D call. Germline-derived CDR1 and CDR2 are SQVTM and ANQGSEA. Deletions cut 8 bases from V and 9 bases from J, with 19 bases between. The CDR3 spans 12 residues. The CDR3 here is CSSHSGATQAFF. The CDR3 bases are TGCAGCTCTCACTCGGGAGCTACGCAAGCTTTCTTT.

The V gene is TRBV6-5, the J gene TRBJ1-1, with D unclear. Trimming removed 4 bases from V and 3 bases from J, with 9 bases in between. The CDR3 has 13 residues. Germline V gene sequence: CDR1 MNHEY, CDR2 SVGAGI. In nucleotides, the CDR3 is TGTGCCAGCAGTTTCAAGCCTTACACTGAAGCTTTCTTT. It is translated as CASSFKPYTEAFF.

This chain links TRBV15 with TRBJ1-1; 9 bases fit TRBD1. This CDR3 region has 16 residues. J was trimmed by 5 bases and V by 1 base; bases with no gene match: 8. The germline CDR1 and CDR2 sequences are LNHNV and YYDKDF (reference sequence). CDR3 in DNA: TGTGCCACCAGCAGAGCTTCCGGGACAGGGATAACTGAAGCTTTCTTT. It translates to CATSRASGTGITEAFF.

The chain combines TRBV7-9 with TRBJ2-1; 15 nucleotides align to TRBD2. CDR1 and CDR2 (germline): SEHNR, FQNEAQ (reference sequence). J gave up 8 bases and V 5 bases, and 4 bases lay outside the gene matches. The CDR3 is 15 residues long. In DNA form, the CDR3 reads TGTGCCAGCAGCCCCGGACTAGCGGGGGGGTATGAGCAGTTCTTC. It yields the protein CASSPGLAGGYEQFF.

The V call is TRBV11-3, the J call TRBJ1-1; D is unclear. The CDR3 contains 14 residues. The germline CDR1 and CDR2 sequences are SGHNT and YENEEA. The ends were cut back, 4 bases at V and 7 bases at J, with 16 bases in the middle. The CDR3 DNA reads as TGTGCCAGCAGCTCGGAGGGAGAGGGCTTTGAAGCTTTCTTT. It encodes CASSSEGEGFEAFF. The variable domain in full, with the rest retrieved from reference TRBV11-3 and TRBJ1-1, is EAGVVQSPRYKIIEKKQPVAFWCNPISGHNTLYWYLQNLGQGPELLIRYENEEAVDDSQLPKDRFSAERLKGVDSTLKIQPAELGDSAVYLCASSSEGEGFEAFFGQGTRLTVV.

The V and J genes are TRBV7-8 and TRBJ2-3, with 7 positions matching TRBD2. The germline CDR1 and CDR2 sequences are SGHVS and FQNEAQ. Losses at the gene ends were 10 bases for V and 0 bases for J; bases not matched to a gene: 10. The CDR3 has 15 amino acids. CDR3 protein: CANTLSGSSTDTQYF. As DNA, the CDR3 is TGTGCCAATACCCTTAGCGGGTCTAGCACAGATACGCAGTATTTT.

With respect to this clone: The same CDR3 can be traced to other DNA sequences in this sample. The J gene is TRBJ2-5, the V gene TRBV5-6, with 8 bases lining up with TRBD1. Per the germline V gene, CDR1 is SGHDT and CDR2 is YYEEEE. This CDR3 comprises 14 residues. The ends lost 2 bases at V and 5 bases at J; junction bases unmatched: 5. The CDR3 region has the DNA TGTGCCAGCAGCTTCGGACAGGGCCGCGAGACCCAGTACTTC. Translated: CASSFGQGRETQYF.